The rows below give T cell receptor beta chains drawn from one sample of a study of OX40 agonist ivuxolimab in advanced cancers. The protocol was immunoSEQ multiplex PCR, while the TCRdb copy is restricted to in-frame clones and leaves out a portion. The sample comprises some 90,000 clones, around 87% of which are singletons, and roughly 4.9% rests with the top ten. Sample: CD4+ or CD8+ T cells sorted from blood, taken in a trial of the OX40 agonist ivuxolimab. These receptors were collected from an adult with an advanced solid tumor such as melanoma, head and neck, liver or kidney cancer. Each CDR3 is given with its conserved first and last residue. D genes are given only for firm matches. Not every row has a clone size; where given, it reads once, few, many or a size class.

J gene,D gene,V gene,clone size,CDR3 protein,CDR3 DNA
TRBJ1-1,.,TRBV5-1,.,CASSFMGGTEAFF,TGCGCCAGCAGCTTCATGGGGGGCACTGAAGCTTTCTTT
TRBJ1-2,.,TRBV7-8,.,CASSRGFGYGYTF,TGTGCCAGCAGCCGGGGGTTTGGTTATGGCTACACCTTC
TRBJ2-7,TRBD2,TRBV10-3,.,CAISDFGLAASYEQYF,TGTGCCATCAGTGACTTCGGACTAGCGGCGTCCTACGAGCAGTACTTC
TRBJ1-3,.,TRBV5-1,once,CASSLTGQTGNTIYF,TGCGCCAGCAGCTTGACGGGTCAAACTGGAAACACCATATATTTT
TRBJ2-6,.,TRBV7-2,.,CASSSNRFGTGGANVLTF,TGTGCCAGCAGCTCCAACAGGTTTGGTACTGGCGGGGCCAACGTCCTGACTTTC
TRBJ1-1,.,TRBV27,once,CASSLYSVTEAFF,TGTGCCAGCAGTTTATATTCAGTTACTGAAGCTTTCTTT
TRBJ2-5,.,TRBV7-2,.,CASSLVGDLVETQYF,TGTGCCAGCAGCTTAGTGGGAGATCTTGTGGAGACCCAGTACTTC
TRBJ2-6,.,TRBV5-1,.,CASSLDGSGANVLTF,TGCGCCAGCAGCTTGGACGGGTCCGGGGCCAACGTCCTGACTTTC
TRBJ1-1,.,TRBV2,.,CASTIYDSNAEAFF,TGTGCCAGCACCATATACGACAGTAACGCTGAAGCTTTCTTT
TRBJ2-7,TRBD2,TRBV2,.,CASGLGLASYEQYF,TGTGCCAGCGGCCTAGGACTAGCTTCCTACGAGCAGTACTTC
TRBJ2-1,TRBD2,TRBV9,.,CASSVDPGLVIPEQFF,TGTGCCAGCAGCGTAGACCCGGGACTAGTCATACCTGAGCAGTTCTTC
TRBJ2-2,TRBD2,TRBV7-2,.,CASSLKTSGNTGELFF,TGTGCCAGCAGCTTGAAAACTAGCGGGAACACCGGGGAGCTGTTTTTT
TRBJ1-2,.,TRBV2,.,CASSEALGANYGHTF,TGTGCCAGCAGTGAAGCGCTTGGAGCTAACTATGGCCACACCTTC
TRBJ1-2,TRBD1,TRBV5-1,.,CASSSRDRVEGYTF,TGCGCCAGCAGCTCGCGGGACAGGGTCGAGGGCTACACCTTC
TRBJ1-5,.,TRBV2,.,CASEGVGSNQPQHF,TGTGCCAGCGAGGGAGTCGGTAGCAATCAGCCCCAGCATTTT
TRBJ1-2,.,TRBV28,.,CASTASNYGYTF,TGTGCCAGCACGGCTTCTAACTATGGCTACACCTTC
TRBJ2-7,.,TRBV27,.,CASNPTGLNYEQYF,TGTGCCAGCAATCCCACAGGGTTAAACTACGAGCAGTACTTC
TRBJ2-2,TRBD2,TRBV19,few,CASSNPLGSGRPGELFF,TGTGCCAGTAGTAACCCCCTTGGTAGCGGGAGACCCGGGGAGCTGTTTTTT
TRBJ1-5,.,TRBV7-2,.,CASSLAGTENQPQHF,TGTGCCAGCAGCTTAGCCGGGACGGAGAATCAGCCCCAGCATTTT
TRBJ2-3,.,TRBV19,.,CASSTGSGEGADTQYF,TGTGCCAGTAGTACGGGATCGGGAGAAGGGGCAGATACGCAGTATTTT
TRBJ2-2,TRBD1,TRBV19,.,CASSPTGGIGELFF,TGTGCCAGTAGCCCCACAGGGGGCATCGGGGAGCTGTTTTTT
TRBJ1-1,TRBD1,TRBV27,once,CASSLVRGPGAFF,TGTGCCAGCAGTTTAGTTAGGGGGCCTGGTGCTTTCTTT
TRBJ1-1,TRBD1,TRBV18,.,CASSYTGDRLTNTEAFF,TGTGCCAGCTCGTATACAGGGGATCGGTTAACGAACACTGAAGCTTTCTTT
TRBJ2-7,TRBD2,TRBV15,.,CATSRGGLADEQYF,TGTGCCACCAGCAGAGGGGGACTAGCGGACGAGCAGTACTTC
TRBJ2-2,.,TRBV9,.,CASSVESSRRTGNGELFF,TGTGCCAGCAGCGTAGAATCAAGTAGGCGAACAGGAAACGGGGAGCTGTTTTTT
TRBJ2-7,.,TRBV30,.,CAWSPKGYEQYF,TGTGCCTGGAGTCCAAAGGGCTACGAGCAGTACTTC
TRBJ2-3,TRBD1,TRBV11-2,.,CASSLRPRDRVTDTQYF,TGTGCCAGCAGCTTACGTCCACGGGACAGGGTGACAGATACGCAGTATTTT
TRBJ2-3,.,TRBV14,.,CASSPTPGTGTDTQYF,TGTGCCAGCAGCCCAACCCCAGGGACGGGCACAGATACGCAGTATTTT
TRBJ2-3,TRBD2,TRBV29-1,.,CSVLAGGQDTQYF,TGCAGCGTTTTGGCGGGAGGGCAAGATACGCAGTATTTT
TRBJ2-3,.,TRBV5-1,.,CASSLTGPWDTQYF,TGCGCCAGCAGCTTGACAGGCCCCTGGGATACGCAGTATTTT
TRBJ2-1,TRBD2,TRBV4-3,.,CASSQRGTSGGRYNEQFF,TGCGCCAGCAGCCAAAGAGGGACTAGCGGGGGGCGGTACAATGAGCAGTTCTTC
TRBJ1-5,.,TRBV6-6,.,CASSTLGQPQHF,TGTGCCAGCAGCACACTCGGTCAGCCCCAGCATTTT
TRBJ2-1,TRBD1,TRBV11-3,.,CASREGQGFRFGQFF,TGTGCCAGCAGAGAGGGACAGGGGTTTCGATTCGGGCAGTTCTTC
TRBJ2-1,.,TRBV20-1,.,CSATLHNEQFF,TGCAGTGCTACTCTCCACAATGAGCAGTTCTTC
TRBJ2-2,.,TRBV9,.,CASSPQGPANTGELFF,TGTGCCAGCAGCCCACAGGGACCCGCGAACACCGGGGAGCTGTTTTTT
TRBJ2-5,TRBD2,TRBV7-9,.,CASRMGAGVVETQYF,TGTGCCAGCAGAATGGGAGCGGGAGTGGTGGAGACCCAGTACTTC
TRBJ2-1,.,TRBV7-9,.,CASSLVAGPLNEQFF,TGTGCCAGCAGCTTAGTTGCGGGACCTCTGAATGAGCAGTTCTTC
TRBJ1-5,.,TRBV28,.,CASSLSGSRQPQHF,TGTGCCAGCAGTTTATCAGGGTCCCGTCAGCCCCAGCATTTT
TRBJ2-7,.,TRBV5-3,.,CARSSSRDSYEQYF,TGTGCCAGAAGCTCCTCCCGGGACTCCTACGAGCAGTACTTC
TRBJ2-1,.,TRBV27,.,CASSPSTSNEQFF,TGTGCCAGCAGTCCCTCGACTAGCAATGAGCAGTTCTTC
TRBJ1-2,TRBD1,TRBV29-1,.,CSVAGDSVGYTF,TGCAGCGTGGCCGGGGACAGCGTTGGCTACACCTTC
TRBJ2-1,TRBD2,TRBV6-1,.,CAGAEYGRRNEQFF,TGTGCCGGCGCTGAGTACGGGAGGCGAAATGAGCAGTTCTTC
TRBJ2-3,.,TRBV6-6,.,CASSAQDTQYF,TGTGCCAGCAGTGCACAGGATACGCAGTATTTT
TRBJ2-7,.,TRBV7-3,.,CASSPGRTYEQYF,TGTGCCAGCAGCCCGGGCCGCACCTACGAGCAGTACTTC
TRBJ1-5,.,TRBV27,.,CASSHRDSNQPQHF,TGTGCCAGCAGTCACCGGGACAGCAATCAGCCCCAGCATTTT
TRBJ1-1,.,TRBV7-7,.,CASSLALDTEAFF,TGTGCCAGCAGCTTAGCCCTGGACACTGAAGCTTTCTTT
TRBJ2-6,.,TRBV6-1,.,CACRGSGANVLTF,TGTGCCTGCCGGGGCTCTGGGGCCAACGTCCTGACTTTC
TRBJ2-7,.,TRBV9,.,CASSVGGLRNYHEQYF,TGTGCCAGCAGCGTAGGGGGGCTACGCAACTACCACGAGCAGTACTTC
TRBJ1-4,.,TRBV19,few,CASSLGTEKLFF,TGTGCCAGTAGTCTCGGGACGGAGAAACTGTTTTTT
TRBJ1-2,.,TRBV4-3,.,CASSQGTAGGYGYTF,TGCGCCAGCAGCCAAGGGACTGCCGGCGGCTATGGCTACACCTTC
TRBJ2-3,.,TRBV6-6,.,CAALGRATDTQYF,TGTGCCGCCCTCGGCCGTGCCACAGATACGCAGTATTTT
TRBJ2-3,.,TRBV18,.,CASSPPITDTQYF,TGTGCCAGCTCACCACCAATCACAGATACGCAGTATTTT